These 21 T cell receptor beta chains were all obtained from the same sample, sequenced in a study of CD8+ T cells in alopecia areata. RNA extraction and reverse transcription yielded cDNA as sequencing template. The table came from immunoSEQ multiplex PCR; TCRdb's copy has only in-frame clones and leaves some out. This sample has around 190,000 clones, with more than 50% found just once. The sample comprised CD8+ T cells sorted from blood. These receptors were collected from a human donor in good health.

The table lists this clone with a few counts. The V call is TRBV6-6, the J call TRBJ2-2; D gene ambiguous. This CDR3 comprises 14 residues. V was clipped by 7 bases and J by 3 bases, with 12 bases between them. The germline CDR1 and CDR2 sequences are MNHNY and SVGAGI (reference sequence). The CDR3 sequence is CASMSKSYTGELFF. CDR3 nucleotides: TGTGCCAGCATGTCCAAGTCTTACACCGGGGAGCTGTTTTTT.

This clone was seen just once. J is TRBJ2-1 and V is TRBV11-2, with 7 nucleotides matching TRBD2. Per germline, CDR1 SGHAT and CDR2 FQNNGV. The CDR3 length is 12 residues. The V segment lost 5 bases and the J segment 14 bases; nucleotides outside the gene matches: 9. CDR3 in amino acids: CASSRKAGVEFF. CDR3 in DNA: TGTGCCAGCAGCAGAAAGGCGGGGGTGGAGTTCTTC. The full variable domain, rest sourced from reference TRBV11-2 and TRBJ2-1, is EAGVAQSPRYKIIEKRQSVAFWCNPISGHATLYWYQQILGQGPKLLIQFQNNGVVDDSQLPKDRFSAERLKGVDSTLKIQPAKLEDSAVYLCASSRKAGVEFFGPGTRLTVL.

This clone has a handful of counts. This sequence joins TRBV5-6 and TRBJ2-2; weak D call: TRBD1 (6 bases). The CDR3 has 14 amino acids. Trimming shortened V by 2 bases and J by 5 bases, and 10 bases separated the two germline ends. Looked up from germline, CDR1 is SGHDT and CDR2 is YYEEEE. Here the CDR3 reads CASSFGTSTGELFF. The CDR3 coding sequence is TGTGCCAGCAGCTTCGGGACATCAACCGGGGAGCTGTTTTTT.

The chain carries TRBV4-1 and TRBJ1-1; D is possibly TRBD1 (6 bases). Deletions cut 1 base from V and 3 bases from J, with 15 bases between. CDR1 is MGHRA and CDR2 is YSYEKL in the germline V gene. This CDR3 has 16 amino acids. Here the CDR3 DNA reads TGCGCCAGCAGCCAAGGCCACAGGGAGGGGTACACTGAAGCTTTCTTT. This gives the protein CASSQGHREGYTEAFF.

The V gene is TRBV29-1, the J gene TRBJ2-3, with D perhaps TRBD1 or TRBD2 (6 bases each). CDR3 length: 14 amino acids. Germline assignment: CDR1 SQVTM and CDR2 ANQGSEA. Deletions cut 6 bases from V and 2 bases from J, with 15 bases between. The CDR3 region has the DNA TGCAGCGTCCCGGGGGCCTCTACCACAGATACGCAGTATTTT. Encoded protein: CSVPGASTTDTQYF.

In this sample, this clone turned up once. This chain joins TRBV11-2 and TRBJ2-5, with 8 bases aligning to TRBD1. The CDR3 is 16 residues long. Germline-derived CDR1 and CDR2 are SGHAT and FQNNGV. V was pared by 1 base and J by 1 base, with 5 bases of the junction left unmatched. CDR3 sequence reads: CASSLASTGAQETQYF. The CDR3 DNA is TGTGCCAGCAGCTTAGCATCGACAGGGGCCCAAGAGACCCAGTACTTC.

The chain combines TRBV15 with TRBJ1-2, with no clear D. The germline CDR1 and CDR2 sequences are LNHNV and YYDKDF (reference sequence). This CDR3 spans 13 amino acids. V gave up 3 bases and J gave up 4 bases, with 9 bases separating them. The chain's CDR3 is CATSSGSPYGYTF. DNA of the CDR3: TGTGCCACCAGCAGTGGTTCCCCCTATGGCTACACCTTC.

With respect to this clone: Additional DNA sequences in this sample encode the identical CDR3. V is TRBV27 and J is TRBJ1-2; unclear D gene. In germline, CDR1 is MNHEY, CDR2 SMNVEV (reference sequence). V was shortened by 0 bases and J by 0 bases, with 2 bases between the two germline ends. This CDR3 has 13 residues. CDR3 sequence (DNA): TGTGCCAGCAGTTTATCAGCTAACTATGGCTACACCTTC. Translating it yields CASSLSANYGYTF.

The chain joins TRBV7-2 to TRBJ2-3, with unresolved D. CDR3 length equals 11 residues. Trimming removed 5 bases at V and 2 bases at J, with 2 bases between. Germline CDR1 and CDR2: SGHTA and FQGNSA. Here the CDR3 DNA reads TGTGCCAGCAGCGCCACAGATACGCAGTATTTT. This codes for CASSATDTQYF.

The J gene is TRBJ2-6, the V gene TRBV29-1; tentatively, D is TRBD1 (6 bases). In germline, CDR1 is SQVTM, CDR2 ANQGSEA. The CDR3 runs 14 residues. The V and J ends lost 5 bases and 0 bases respectively, with 8 bases between them. This chain's CDR3 is CSVTGSSGANVLTF. In DNA, the CDR3 is TGCAGCGTTACAGGGAGCTCTGGGGCCAACGTCCTGACTTTC. The complete variable domain, with remaining parts taken from reference TRBV29-1 and TRBJ2-6, reads SAVISQKPSRDICQRGTSLTIQCQVDSQVTMMFWYRQQPGQSLTLIATANQGSEATYESGFVIDKFPISRPNLTFSTLTVSNMSPEDSSIYLCSVTGSSGANVLTFGAGSRLTVL.

The chain has TRBV4-1 and TRBJ2-2; the D gene could be TRBD1 or TRBD2 (7 bases each). V shed 3 bases and J shed 6 bases, with 20 bases lying between them. The CDR3 is made up of 17 amino acids. CDR1 and CDR2 (germline): MGHRA, YSYEKL. In nucleotides, the CDR3 is TGCGCCAGCAGCCACCCTTCGACAGGGACTACAGCCGGGGAGCTGTTTTTT. Translated: CASSHPSTGTTAGELFF.

The chain joins TRBV29-1 to TRBJ1-2, with a weak D call TRBD1 (6 bases). Germline CDR1 SQVTM, CDR2 ANQGSEA. V shed 3 bases and J shed 3 bases, with 14 bases lying between them. CDR3 length equals 14 residues. The chain's CDR3 is CSVEGGREDYGYTF. CDR3 DNA: TGCAGCGTTGAGGGGGGCAGGGAGGACTATGGCTACACCTTC.

About this clone itself: At one of its ends the junction is not consistent with the germline gene, which may arise from a read error. The chain joins TRBV5-1 to TRBJ2-2; 8 nucleotides align to TRBD2. This CDR3 contains 17 residues. Germline lookup yields CDR1 SGHRS and CDR2 YFSETQ. The CDR3 DNA reads as TGCGCCAGCACCTTGGAGAACGGGGGGGCCGACACCGGGGAGCTGTTTTTT. This translates into CASTLENGGADTGELFF.

The chain employs TRBV5-1 and TRBJ2-5; 8 positions match TRBD1. Trimming at V came to 0 bases and at J to 5 bases, leaving 9 bases not matched to a gene. The CDR3 runs 16 residues. Germline V CDR1 and CDR2: SGHRS, YFSETQ. The CDR3 DNA reads as TGCGCCAGCAGCTTGGGTTCCCAGGGGGCTTGGGAGACCCAGTACTTC. Its translation is CASSLGSQGAWETQYF.

The V and J genes are TRBV13 and TRBJ2-3, with TRBD2 matching over 8 bases. CDR1 and CDR2 from the germline V gene are PRHDT and FYEKMQ (reference sequence). The CDR3 runs to 17 residues. J was trimmed by 4 bases and V by 5 bases; bases with no gene match: 14. In nucleotides, the CDR3 is TGTGCCAGCAGCAGCCCCCCCGCGGGGGGCCGCGCAGATACGCAGTATTTT. Translated: CASSSPPAGGRADTQYF.

About this clone itself: The same CDR3 is also encoded by other DNA sequences in this sample. The CDR3 DNA sequence: TGCGCCAGCAGCTTGGCCGGAGGTACCTACGAGCAGTACTTC. Translating it yields CASSLAGGTYEQYF. J is TRBJ2-7 and V is TRBV5-1; D perhaps matches TRBD2 (5 bases). Germline V gives CDR1 SGHRS, CDR2 YFSETQ. This CDR3 region has 14 residues. V lost 0 bases, J lost 2 bases, and 9 bases lay in between. Full variable domain (missing parts from reference TRBV5-1 and TRBJ2-7): KAGVTQTPRYLIKTRGQQVTLSCSPISGHRSVSWYQQTPGQGLQFLFEYFSETQRNKGNFPGRFSGRQFSNSRSEMNVSTLELGDSALYLCASSLAGGTYEQYFGPGTRLTVT.

A few counts support this clone. The CDR3 sequence: CASSSAGTGELFF. The CDR3 DNA is TGCGCCAGCAGCTCAGCGGGGACCGGGGAGCTGTTTTTT. The chain links TRBV4-1 to TRBJ2-2; 7 bases are a match to TRBD2. From germline, CDR1 is MGHRA and CDR2 YSYEKL. This CDR3 has 13 amino acids. V shed 5 bases and J 5 bases; nucleotides not matched to a gene: 2.

The chain employs TRBV11-2 and TRBJ2-5, with D perhaps matching TRBD2 (6 bases). V was trimmed by 4 bases and J by 4 bases, leaving 13 bases between them. This CDR3 has 14 residues. Germline loops: CDR1 SGHAT, CDR2 FQNNGV. CDR3 bases: TGTGCCAGCAGCTGGGGGGTAGTGGTAGAGACCCAGTACTTC. Its protein is CASSWGVVVETQYF. Combining the CDR3 with reference TRBV11-2 and TRBJ2-5 gives the whole variable domain EAGVAQSPRYKIIEKRQSVAFWCNPISGHATLYWYQQILGQGPKLLIQFQNNGVVDDSQLPKDRFSAERLKGVDSTLKIQPAKLEDSAVYLCASSWGVVVETQYFGPGTRLLVL.

This clone has just a few counts. Other DNA sequences within the sample encode an identical CDR3. The chain couples TRBV29-1 to TRBJ1-1, with D unclear. In germline, CDR1 is SQVTM, CDR2 ANQGSEA. Between the trimmed V and J ends, which lost 4 bases and 2 bases, there was a span of 8 bases. The CDR3 has 12 residues. The CDR3 spells CSVVGPNTEAFF. Here the CDR3 DNA reads TGCAGCGTTGTCGGGCCAAACACTGAAGCTTTCTTT.

This clone was observed a handful of times. The chain uses TRBV2 and TRBJ1-3, with D perhaps TRBD1 (5 bases). Germline V lookup: CDR1 SNHLY, CDR2 FYNNEI. Deletions cut 5 bases from V and 8 bases from J, with 16 bases between. There are 14 residues in the CDR3. CDR3 coding DNA: TGTGCCAGCAGTAAAAGTCAGGGCGCGGACACCATATATTTT. The encoded protein is CASSKSQGADTIYF.

This clone was recorded a few times. The gene calls are TRBV9 and TRBJ1-3, with 9 bases fitting TRBD1. The CDR3 is made up of 14 amino acids. The germline gives CDR1 SGDLS, CDR2 YYNGEE. V lost 4 bases and J lost 4; bases outside the gene matches: 3. DNA for the CDR3: TGTGCCAGCAGCCCCGGGACAGGGGGAAACACCATATATTTT. Protein product: CASSPGTGGNTIYF.